This is a list of T cell receptor beta chains from one sample in a study of CDR3 diversity in severe acne. TCRdb redid the calling of the PCR reads with MiXCR, one entry per CDR3 protein. The table includes roughly 100,000 distinct CDR3 sequences, roughly 51% detected once. Input material: blood. The receptors derive from a male donor with acne. CDR3s include the opening cysteine and the closing phenylalanine or tryptophan. D genes are given only for firm matches. Clone size appears in some rows only: once, few, many, or a class for an expanded clone.

V: TRBV11-2; J: TRBJ2-7; D: TRBD1; size: -; CDR3: CASSLGTGGLEQYF; DNA: TGTGCCAGCAGCTTAGGGACAGGGGGCCTCGAGCAGTACTTC
V: TRBV20-1; J: TRBJ2-7; D: TRBD2; size: -; CDR3: CSATTSGRARDEQYF; DNA: TGCAGTGCGACGACTAGCGGGAGGGCCCGCGACGAGCAGTACTTC
V: TRBV9; J: TRBJ1-2; D: -; size: many; CDR3: CASSVDTGPGYGYTF; DNA: TGTGCCAGCAGCGTAGATACAGGGCCTGGCTATGGCTACACCTTC
V: TRBV15; J: TRBJ2-7; D: -; size: -; CDR3: CATSRDLVADTHTRTDEQYF; DNA: TGTGCCACCAGCAGGGACCTAGTCGCCGACACACACACCAGGACGGACGAGCAGTACTTC
V: TRBV5-5; J: TRBJ2-5; D: -; size: -; CDR3: CASKVGGDQETQYF; DNA: TGTGCCAGCAAGGTGGGAGGAGATCAAGAGACCCAGTACTTC
V: TRBV5-1; J: TRBJ2-7; D: -; size: many; CDR3: CASSLVGWGEQYF; DNA: TGCGCCAGCAGCTTGGTTGGATGGGGCGAGCAGTACTTC
V: TRBV9; J: TRBJ2-7; D: TRBD2; size: once; CDR3: CASSPGLLAYEQYF; DNA: TGTGCCAGCAGCCCGGGACTACTCGCCTACGAGCAGTACTTC
V: TRBV11-1; J: TRBJ2-1; D: -; size: -; CDR3: CASSFEGNEQFF; DNA: TGTGCCAGCAGCTTCGAGGGGAATGAGCAGTTCTTC
V: TRBV11-3; J: TRBJ2-2; D: -; size: many; CDR3: CASGTEHTGELFF; DNA: TGTGCCAGCGGCACGGAACACACCGGGGAGCTGTTTTTT
V: TRBV2; J: TRBJ1-1; D: -; size: -; CDR3: CASGGRLNTEASF; DNA: TGTGCCAGCGGGGGGCGGCTGAACACTGAAGCTTCCTTT
V: TRBV2; J: TRBJ1-2; D: TRBD1; size: once; CDR3: CASSARAPNRGRPNYGYTF; DNA: TGTGCCAGCAGTGCTAGAGCTCCCAACAGGGGGCGTCCTAACTATGGCTACACCTTC
V: TRBV7-3; J: TRBJ2-5; D: TRBD2; size: once; CDR3: CASSSTGLGQQTQYF; DNA: TGTGCCAGCAGCTCGACGGGACTAGGGCAACAGACCCAGTACTTC
V: TRBV24-1; J: TRBJ2-5; D: TRBD2; size: few; CDR3: CATSDTTSGSQETQYF; DNA: TGTGCCACCAGTGACACGACTAGCGGGAGTCAAGAGACCCAGTACTTC
V: TRBV2; J: TRBJ2-1; D: TRBD2; size: -; CDR3: CASSGLAGGGNEQFF; DNA: TGTGCCAGCAGTGGACTAGCGGGAGGGGGTAATGAGCAGTTCTTC
V: TRBV5-5; J: TRBJ2-2; D: TRBD1; size: -; CDR3: CASSLGDRRTGELFF; DNA: TGTGCCAGCAGCTTAGGGGACAGACGGACCGGGGAGCTGTTTTTT
V: TRBV25-1; J: TRBJ1-1; D: -; size: -; CDR3: CAVVLGGFF; DNA: TGTGCCGTCGTTTTAGGGGGTTTCTTT
V: TRBV20-1; J: TRBJ1-4; D: TRBD1; size: many; CDR3: CSAHRTGRDEKLFF; DNA: TGCAGTGCTCATCGGACAGGGCGGGATGAAAAACTGTTTTTT
V: TRBV2; J: TRBJ2-3; D: TRBD1; size: few; CDR3: CASSPAPGQPQYF; DNA: TGTGCCAGCAGTCCAGCCCCGGGACAGCCGCAGTATTTT
V: TRBV7-9; J: TRBJ1-2; D: TRBD1; size: many; CDR3: CASSLEGARGYTF; DNA: TGTGCCAGCAGCTTAGAGGGGGCGCGTGGCTACACCTTC
V: TRBV28; J: TRBJ1-5; D: TRBD1; size: -; CDR3: CASSTDRGNQSQHF; DNA: TGTGCCAGCAGTACTGACAGGGGAAATCAGTCCCAGCATTTT
V: TRBV9; J: TRBJ2-3; D: -; size: -; CDR3: CASSVPLGITDTQYF; DNA: TGTGCCAGCAGCGTCCCCTTGGGGATCACAGATACGCAGTATTTT
V: TRBV20-1; J: TRBJ1-5; D: -; size: many; CDR3: CSARDRGQHSNQPQHF; DNA: TGCAGTGCTAGAGATCGAGGACAGCATAGCAATCAGCCCCAGCATTTT
V: TRBV10-3; J: TRBJ2-3; D: TRBD1; size: many; CDR3: CAIQTVDRGMDTQYF; DNA: TGTGCCATCCAAACTGTGGACAGGGGGATGGATACGCAGTATTTT
V: TRBV29-1; J: TRBJ2-1; D: -; size: -; CDR3: CSVVAMELGTSREQFF; DNA: TGCAGCGTTGTAGCCATGGAACTAGGGACGAGTAGGGAGCAGTTCTTC
V: TRBV6-2/TRBV6-3; J: TRBJ1-1; D: -; size: -; CDR3: CASNPPGRILNTEAFF; DNA: TGCGCCAGCAATCCCCCGGGGAGGATACTCAACACTGAAGCTTTCTTT
V: TRBV14; J: TRBJ1-2; D: -; size: many; CDR3: CASSFSGTNYGYTF; DNA: TGTGCCAGCAGCTTTTCCGGGACAAACTATGGCTACACCTTC
V: TRBV5-1; J: TRBJ2-5; D: TRBD2; size: -; CDR3: CASSLQASGYQETQYF; DNA: TGCGCCAGCAGCTTGCAGGCTAGCGGCTACCAAGAGACCCAGTACTTC
V: TRBV12-3/TRBV12-4; J: TRBJ1-6; D: -; size: few; CDR3: CASSYEASQAPLHF; DNA: TGTGCCAGCAGTTACGAGGCAAGTCAAGCACCCCTCCACTTT
V: TRBV20-1; J: TRBJ2-5; D: TRBD2; size: -; CDR3: CSAREDGRAVETQYF; DNA: TGCAGTGCTAGAGAGGACGGGAGGGCCGTCGAGACCCAGTACTTC
V: TRBV7-9; J: TRBJ2-5; D: -; size: -; CDR3: CASSLPGAETQYF; DNA: TGTGCCAGCAGCTTGCCGGGGGCGGAGACCCAGTACTTC
V: TRBV10-3; J: TRBJ1-1; D: -; size: -; CDR3: CATQETNTEAFF; DNA: TGTGCCACCCAGGAGACGAACACTGAAGCTTTCTTT
V: TRBV24-1; J: TRBJ1-2; D: -; size: -; CDR3: CATSDLRSEGYTF; DNA: TGTGCCACCAGTGATTTGCGGTCTGAAGGCTACACCTTC
V: TRBV20-1; J: TRBJ2-7; D: -; size: -; CDR3: CSAIWGVYEQYF; DNA: TGCAGTGCTATTTGGGGCGTATACGAGCAGTACTTC
V: TRBV9; J: TRBJ1-1; D: -; size: few; CDR3: CASSVGGPNTEAFF; DNA: TGTGCCAGCAGCGTAGGGGGCCCTAACACTGAAGCTTTCTTT
V: TRBV7-9; J: TRBJ2-1; D: TRBD1; size: many; CDR3: CASSLRGQGAKSYNEQFF; DNA: TGTGCCAGCAGCTTACGCGGACAGGGGGCAAAGTCCTACAATGAGCAGTTCTTC
V: TRBV14; J: TRBJ2-7; D: TRBD2; size: -; CDR3: CASSQRLAGPGYTVKQYF; DNA: TGTGCCAGCAGCCAAAGACTAGCGGGACCGGGGTATACGGTCAAGCAGTACTTC
V: TRBV6-5; J: TRBJ2-1; D: -; size: -; CDR3: CASRRRGGARNNERFF; DNA: TGTGCCAGCAGAAGACGAGGGGGGGCGCGGAACAATGAGCGGTTCTTC
V: TRBV20-1; J: TRBJ2-1; D: TRBD2; size: medium-sized; CDR3: CSASPSGIFDEQFF; DNA: TGCAGTGCTAGTCCTAGCGGGATATTCGATGAGCAGTTCTTC
V: TRBV10-3; J: TRBJ2-7; D: -; size: -; CDR3: CAISEPDAYNSYEQYF; DNA: TGTGCCATCAGTGAGCCTGATGCGTACAACTCCTACGAGCAGTACTTC
V: TRBV2; J: TRBJ1-2; D: -; size: -; CDR3: CASSYGQGCTF; DNA: TGTGCCAGCAGTTATGGGCAGGGATGCACCTTC
V: TRBV5-5; J: TRBJ2-7; D: TRBD2; size: -; CDR3: CASNPYPGGYEQYF; DNA: TGTGCCAGCAACCCTTATCCGGGGGGCTACGAGCAGTACTTC